What follows are 26 T cell receptor beta chains derived from one specimen sequenced in a study of blood T cell repertoires in COVID-19 (dated by TCRdb to 2018 to 2021). Library prep was done by the immunoSEQ multiplex PCR assay. TCRdb re-hosts the immuneACCESS table, in-frame sequences only. Its copies lack some clones; in the studies checked, an unresolved V gene accounts for under half of them, and the cause for the rest is not known. Here the sample has hundreds of thousands of clones; 90% occur a single time. The ten largest clones represent around 2.5% of the sample. Sequenced: PBMCs or T cells enriched from blood (not recorded which). Receptors originate from a man in his sixties who had recovered from COVID-19.

The V and J genes are TRBV6-2 or TRBV6-3 and TRBJ2-7; possible D gene TRBD2, 6 bases. This CDR3 is built from 14 residues. V was trimmed by 6 bases and J by 0 bases, leaving 12 bases between them. Germline CDR1 and CDR2: MNHEY and SVGEGT. CDR3 in DNA: TGTGCCAGCAGCGGGAGCCCAACCTCCTACGAGCAGTACTTC. It translates to CASSGSPTSYEQYF.

The V and J genes are TRBV27 and TRBJ2-2; possibly TRBD1 for D (5 bases). This CDR3 comprises 13 residues. V was cut by 4 bases and J by 6 bases, with 9 bases left in between. The germline CDR1 and CDR2 sequences are MNHEY and SMNVEV (reference sequence). CDR3 sequence reads: CASSYSRAGELFF. CDR3 nucleotide sequence: TGTGCCAGCAGTTACTCCAGGGCCGGGGAGCTGTTTTTT.

The rearrangement joins TRBV7-6 to TRBJ2-7, with 7 bases that match TRBD1. The CDR3 runs 16 residues. CDR1 is SGHVS, CDR2 FNYEAQ, per germline. The V gene end was trimmed by 2 bases and the J gene end by 2 bases; junction bases not matched to a gene: 9. CDR3 sequence: CASSLPIDRDPYEQYF. CDR3 sequence (DNA): TGTGCCAGCAGCTTACCGATAGACAGGGATCCCTACGAGCAGTACTTC.

The V and J genes are TRBV6-6 and TRBJ1-1, with D maybe TRBD1 (5 bases). Trimming left V 6 bases short and J 1 base short, with 9 bases between. Germline-derived CDR1 and CDR2 are MNHNY and SVGAGI (reference sequence). This CDR3 region has 13 residues. CDR3 protein: CASRDTANTEAFF. The DNA for the CDR3 is TGTGCCAGCAGGGACACAGCGAACACTGAAGCTTTCTTT.

For this clone: One junction end disagrees with the germline gene, perhaps due to a read error. The chain joins TRBV28 to TRBJ1-2; D possibly corresponds to TRBD1 (6 bases). Looked up from germline, CDR1 is MDHEN and CDR2 is SYDVKM. This CDR3 has 13 residues. The CDR3 loop is CASSLTIGRGGYF. In DNA, the CDR3 is TGTGCCAGCAGTTTAACTATTGGTAGAGGGGGTTACTTC.

The chain is built from TRBV9 and TRBJ2-1; 7 bases are shared with TRBD1. Germline V gives CDR1 SGDLS, CDR2 YYNGEE. J gave up 6 bases and V 6 bases, and 6 bases lay outside the gene matches. This CDR3 comprises 13 residues. CDR3 nucleotide sequence: TGTGCCAGCAACCCTGGACAGGTCAATGAGCAGTTCTTC. Its protein product is CASNPGQVNEQFF.

The count of this clone is one. The chain has TRBV5-5 and TRBJ2-7; D perhaps matches TRBD1 (6 bases). Germline CDR1 and CDR2: SGHKS and YYEKEE (reference sequence). The length of the CDR3 is 15 residues. V lost 2 bases and J 4 bases, leaving 16 bases between the germline ends. CDR3 sequence reads: CASSFFWTESYEQYF. The CDR3, as DNA: TGTGCCAGCAGCTTCTTTTGGACAGAAAGTTACGAGCAGTACTTC.

The chain uses TRBV2 and TRBJ2-5; 9 bases line up with TRBD2. With V trimmed by 6 bases and J by 5 bases, 13 bases remained unmatched. The CDR3 runs to 16 residues. Germline lookup yields CDR1 SNHLY and CDR2 FYNNEI. The CDR3 DNA is TGTGCCAGCAGCCCGACCGCCGGGACTAGCTACGAGACCCAGTACTTC. It translates to CASSPTAGTSYETQYF.

The rearrangement uses TRBV4-3 and TRBJ1-6; TRBD1 matches 11 bases. This CDR3 has 17 amino acids. The germline V gene encodes CDR1 LGHNA and CDR2 YSLEER. Unmatched junction bases numbered 1, after V lost 1 base and J lost 2 bases. The CDR3 DNA reads TGCGCCAGCAGCCAAGGGACAGGGGGCCCCTATAATTCACCCCTCCACTTT. It codes for CASSQGTGGPYNSPLHF.

The gene calls are TRBV14 and TRBJ1-2; 9 nucleotides align to TRBD1. The CDR3 runs 15 residues. In germline, CDR1 is SGHDN, CDR2 FVKESK. After removal of 3 bases from V and 9 bases from J, the junction contained 11 bases not matched to a gene. This CDR3 reads CASSQGWDRVTSYTF. DNA for the CDR3: TGTGCCAGCAGCCAGGGCTGGGACAGGGTCACGAGCTACACCTTC.

The chain carries TRBV6-1 and TRBJ1-1, with a weak D call TRBD1 (6 bases). V dropped 3 bases and J dropped 4 bases, with 12 bases sitting between them. The CDR3 length is 14 residues. CDR1 is MNHNS and CDR2 is SASEGT in the germline V gene. The CDR3 region is CASSDQGSATEAFF. The CDR3 DNA sequence: TGTGCCAGCAGTGACCAGGGGTCGGCCACTGAAGCTTTCTTT.

The chain links TRBV7-9 to TRBJ2-7, with TRBD1 matching over 7 bases. The CDR3 contains 14 residues. From germline, CDR1 is SEHNR and CDR2 FQNEAQ (reference sequence). J gave up 6 bases and V 5 bases, and 10 bases lay outside the gene matches. The CDR3 coding sequence is TGTGCCAGCAGCCCCGGTAGGGGGCTCGGCGAGCAGTACTTC. As protein: CASSPGRGLGEQYF.

Only one count was recorded for this clone. CDR3 nucleotides: TGTGCCAGTAGTATAGGGGTGGTAGCGGGACTAATCTACGAGCAGTACTTC. It encodes CASSIGVVAGLIYEQYF. The V and J genes are TRBV19 and TRBJ2-7, with 8 bases identical to TRBD2. J gave up 3 bases and V 1 base, and 11 bases lay outside the gene matches. This CDR3 region has 17 residues. Germline V gene data show CDR1 as LNHDA and CDR2 as SQIVND (reference sequence).

The V call is TRBV5-1, the J call TRBJ2-3; 8 bases are shared with TRBD2. This CDR3 spans 15 amino acids. V was pared by 0 bases and J by 4 bases, with 4 bases of the junction left unmatched. The germline V gene has CDR1 SGHRS and CDR2 YFSETQ. CDR3 loop: CASSLAGTSSDTQYF. The CDR3 nucleotides read TGCGCCAGCAGCTTGGCCGGGACTAGTTCAGATACGCAGTATTTT.

V gene TRBV19 combines with J gene TRBJ2-5, with TRBD2 identical over 10 bases. J was trimmed by 2 bases and V by 5 bases; bases with no gene match: 5. The CDR3 totals 15 residues. Germline CDR1 reads LNHDA; CDR2 reads SQIVND (reference sequence). The chain's CDR3 is CASSGLAENQETQYF. In nucleotides, the CDR3 is TGTGCCAGTAGTGGACTAGCGGAGAATCAAGAGACCCAGTACTTC. The full variable domain, its missing parts supplied by reference TRBV19 and TRBJ2-5, is DGGITQSPKYLFRKEGQNVTLSCEQNLNHDAMYWYRQDPGQGLRLIYYSQIVNDFQKGDIAEGYSVSREKKESFPLTVTSAQKNPTAFYLCASSGLAENQETQYFGPGTRLLVL.

The chain carries TRBV11-3 and TRBJ2-1; weak D call: TRBD2 (5 bases). CDR3 length equals 15 residues. The V and J ends lost 2 bases and 10 bases respectively, with 18 bases between them. Germline V gene lookup returns CDR1 SGHNT and CDR2 YENEEA. The CDR3 spells CASSLMDSPSGEQFF. In DNA form, the CDR3 reads TGTGCCAGCAGCTTAATGGACTCTCCCTCCGGAGAGCAGTTCTTC.

V and J are TRBV5-1 and TRBJ1-2, with 8 nucleotides matching TRBD1. Germline lookup yields CDR1 SGHRS and CDR2 YFSETQ. The CDR3 spans 16 residues. J was trimmed by 8 bases and V by 0 bases; bases with no gene match: 12. The CDR3 loop reads CASSLEAGGLLGGYTF. In DNA, the CDR3 is TGCGCCAGCAGCTTGGAGGCAGGGGGCTTGTTGGGAGGCTACACCTTC.

The CDR3 region is CATSRGERLPGELFF. The DNA for the CDR3 is TGTGCCACCAGCAGAGGCGAGCGCCTCCCCGGGGAGCTGTTTTTT. This sequence joins TRBV15 and TRBJ2-2; no firm D call. The V end was cut by 1 base, the J end by 6 bases, with 12 bases between. There are 15 residues in the CDR3. The germline gives CDR1 LNHNV, CDR2 YYDKDF (reference sequence).

This clone was picked up one time. The V call is TRBV4-1, the J call TRBJ1-1; 8 bases map to TRBD1. V trimming: 4 bases; J trimming: 7 bases; junction bases outside the gene matches: 8. This CDR3 contains 14 residues. CDR1 MGHRA and CDR2 YSYEKL come from the germline V gene. CDR3 DNA sequence: TGCGCCAGCAGCCCCGGACAGGGTATCGGTGAAGCTTTCTTT. This codes for CASSPGQGIGEAFF.

This clone was seen just once. The chain links TRBV6-5 to TRBJ2-7; maybe TRBD2 (7 bases). Trimming left V 0 bases short and J 6 bases short, with 18 bases between. CDR3 length equals 16 residues. Germline loops: CDR1 MNHEY, CDR2 SVGAGI. CDR3 loop: CASSYSNRGRGGEQYF. For the CDR3, the DNA is TGTGCCAGCAGTTACTCGAACCGGGGGCGCGGGGGCGAGCAGTACTTC.

The chain has TRBV6-2 or TRBV6-3 and TRBJ2-3; 9 bases agree with TRBD2. Germline-derived CDR1 and CDR2 are MNHEY and SVGEGT. The J segment lost 0 bases and the V segment lost 6 bases, leaving 4 bases of the junction unmatched. CDR3 length equals 15 residues. The CDR3 DNA sequence: TGTGCCAGCAGCCGACTAGCGGCTAGCACAGATACGCAGTATTTT. Its protein is CASSRLAASTDTQYF.

CDR3 sequence: CASSPVGTGGSGYTF. In DNA form, the CDR3 reads TGTGCCAGCAGCCCCGTCGGGACAGGGGGCTCTGGCTACACCTTC. This rearrangement joins TRBV3-1 (or the pseudogene TRBV3-2) to TRBJ1-2; 12 nucleotides align to TRBD1. The CDR3 loop spans 15 amino acids. The V and J ends lost 4 bases and 7 bases, in that order; junction bases with no gene match: 7. Germline V lookup: CDR1 LGHDT, CDR2 YNNKEL (reference sequence).

This CDR3 reads CSASKAGRNTGELFF. For the CDR3, the DNA is TGCAGTGCTAGTAAGGCGGGTAGAAACACCGGGGAGCTGTTTTTT. The chain links TRBV20-1 to TRBJ2-2; maybe TRBD2 (5 bases). V was trimmed by 3 bases and J by 2 bases, leaving 13 bases between them. There are 15 residues in the CDR3. Per the germline V gene, CDR1 is DFQATT and CDR2 is SNEGSKA (reference sequence).

This sequence joins TRBV4-1 and TRBJ1-2; D not certain. This CDR3 is built from 14 residues. The V gene's germline CDR1 is MGHRA and CDR2 YSYEKL. V lost 3 bases to trimming and J lost 2 bases, with 10 bases between them. The CDR3 sequence is CASSHHSKNYGYTF. The CDR3 DNA sequence: TGCGCCAGCAGCCACCACTCTAAGAACTATGGCTACACCTTC.

The chain has TRBV24-1 and TRBJ2-1; D may be TRBD2 (6 bases). The CDR3 consists of 15 residues. CDR1 is KGHDR, CDR2 SFDVKD, per germline. V was clipped by 5 bases and J by 7 bases, with 17 bases between them. CDR3 region: CATSGLTHGSNEQFF. The CDR3 region has the DNA TGTGCCACCAGTGGCCTGACTCACGGGAGTAATGAGCAGTTCTTC.

This rearrangement joins TRBV9 to TRBJ1-5; TRBD1 might be the D (6 bases). Germline CDR1 reads SGDLS; CDR2 reads YYNGEE. V was cut by 3 bases and J by 0 bases, with 10 bases left in between. This CDR3 is built from 15 residues. CDR3 sequence (DNA): TGTGCCAGCAGCGAACAGGGAAATAGCAATCAGCCCCAGCATTTT. Translating gives CASSEQGNSNQPQHF.